This TCR beta chain was sequenced during a study of blood T cell repertoires in COVID-19. About the research overall: Some COVID-19 samples were acute and others convalescent; all came from the United States, Italy and Spain. The cDNA or gDNA used as material had been derived from T cells, B-cell-depleted T cells, or PBMCs.

Method: immunoSEQ multiplex PCR; TCRdb's copy keeps in-frame clones and lacks some. The table lists 150,000 to 200,000 clones, 75% to 80% of them singletons. This receptor was taken from a woman aged 50 to 60 with active or convalescent COVID-19. Sequenced material: peripheral blood.

CDR3 nucleotide sequence: TGCAGCGTTGAGGGAAGCGGGAGTCAAGAGACCCAGTACTTC. Its translation: CSVEGSGSQETQYF. This rearrangement joins TRBV29-1 to TRBJ2-5; 8 bases are a match to TRBD2. The trim removed 3 bases at V and 2 bases at J, leaving 5 bases unmatched. This CDR3 comprises 14 residues. CDR1 and CDR2 (germline): SQVTM, ANQGSEA. Filled out from reference TRBV29-1 and TRBJ2-5, the complete variable domain reads SAVISQKPSRDICQRGTSLTIQCQVDSQVTMMFWYRQQPGQSLTLIATANQGSEATYESGFVIDKFPISRPNLTFSTLTVSNMSPEDSSIYLCSVEGSGSQETQYFGPGTRLLVL.